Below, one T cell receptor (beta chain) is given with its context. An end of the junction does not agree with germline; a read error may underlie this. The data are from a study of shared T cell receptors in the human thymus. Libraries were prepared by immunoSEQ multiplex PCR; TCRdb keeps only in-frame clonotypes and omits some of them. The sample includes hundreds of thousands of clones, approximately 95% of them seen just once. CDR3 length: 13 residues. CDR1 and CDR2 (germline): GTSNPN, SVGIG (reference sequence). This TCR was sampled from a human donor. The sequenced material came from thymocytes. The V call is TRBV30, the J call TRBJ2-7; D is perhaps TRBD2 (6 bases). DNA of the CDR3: TGTGCCGGGAGGTCTCCAGCCTCCTACGAGCAGTACTTC. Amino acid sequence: CAGRSPASYEQYF.